The entry below describes one T cell receptor beta chain. The antigen is unknown. The PCR ran on 60 Vbeta and 13 Jbeta primers. The protocol was immunoSEQ multiplex PCR, while the TCRdb copy is restricted to in-frame clones and leaves out a portion. The sample consists of 100,000 to 150,000 clones, roughly 82% of them appearing once. The donors were healthy bone marrow donors. This CDR3 is 15 amino acids long. Trimming took 5 bases from V and 5 from J; bases not matched to a gene: 7. CDR1 is KGHSH, CDR2 LQKENI, per germline. This record belongs to a study of cytomegalovirus exposure and HLA in healthy donors. Study outcomes and limitations: As immune exposure information, only CMV serostatus was available. Cytomegalovirus status was reportedly diagnosed by the classifier with high specificity and sensitivity.

The sequence derives from a woman aged 60-70 years in good health and CMV-seropositive. The chain is built from TRBV18 and TRBJ2-1, with TRBD2 identical over 9 bases. Sequenced input: PBMCs. CDR3: CASSALASGDNEQFF. The CDR3 DNA sequence: TGTGCCAGCTCAGCCTTGGCTAGCGGGGACAATGAGCAGTTCTTC.